The present T cell receptor beta chain was sequenced within a study of a mutant IDH1 vaccine in newly diagnosed glioma. Overall study context: Treated patients comprised around 62% males and around 40% females, mean age approximately 42 years. Patients were pretreated with radiotherapy, temozolomide, or both, mostly both. Study-wide results and limits: The authors found pseudoprogression apparently unrelated to changes in top peripheral T cell clonotypes.

CDR1 and CDR2 (germline): MGHRA, YSYEKL. V dropped 6 bases and J dropped 7 bases, with 19 bases sitting between them. This CDR3 region has 14 residues. Time point noted: baseline, week 1 (first vaccination visit). Regarding treatment: pre-vaccination baseline after standard-of-care therapy. Each of the donors came in with new WHO grade 3 or 4 astrocytomas that were IDH1-mutant and ATRX-lost. Only in-frame clones appear in the TCRdb table, and some are missing; sequencing was by immunoSEQ multiplex PCR. The data contain 45,000 to 55,000 clones, about nine tenths of them seen just once; the ten biggest clones take up over 2%. Note on this clone: The antigen is unknown.

The sequence came from a man aged 40-55 years with glioma. The V gene is TRBV4-1, the J gene TRBJ2-7; perhaps TRBD2 as D (6 bases). The sample here was PBMCs, taken from a glioma patient treated with radiotherapy, temozolomide or both. The DNA of the CDR3 is TGCGCCAGCAGGCCCGCGGTCGCGGGGAGAGAGCAGTACTTC. This gives the protein CASRPAVAGREQYF.